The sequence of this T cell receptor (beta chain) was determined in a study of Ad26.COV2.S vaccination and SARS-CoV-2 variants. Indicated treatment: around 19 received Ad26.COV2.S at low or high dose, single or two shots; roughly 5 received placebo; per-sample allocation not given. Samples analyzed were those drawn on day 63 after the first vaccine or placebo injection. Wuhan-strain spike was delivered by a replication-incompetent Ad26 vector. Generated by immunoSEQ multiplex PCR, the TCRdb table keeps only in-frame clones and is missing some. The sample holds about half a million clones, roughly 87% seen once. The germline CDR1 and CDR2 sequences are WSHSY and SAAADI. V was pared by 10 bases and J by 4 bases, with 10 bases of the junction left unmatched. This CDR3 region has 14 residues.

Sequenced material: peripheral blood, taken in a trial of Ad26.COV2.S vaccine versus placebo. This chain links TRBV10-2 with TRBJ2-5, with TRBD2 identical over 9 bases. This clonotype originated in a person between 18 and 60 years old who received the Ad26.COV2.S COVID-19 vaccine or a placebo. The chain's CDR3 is CATNGGGASETQYF. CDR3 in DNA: TGCGCCACCAACGGCGGGGGGGCATCAGAGACCCAGTACTTC.